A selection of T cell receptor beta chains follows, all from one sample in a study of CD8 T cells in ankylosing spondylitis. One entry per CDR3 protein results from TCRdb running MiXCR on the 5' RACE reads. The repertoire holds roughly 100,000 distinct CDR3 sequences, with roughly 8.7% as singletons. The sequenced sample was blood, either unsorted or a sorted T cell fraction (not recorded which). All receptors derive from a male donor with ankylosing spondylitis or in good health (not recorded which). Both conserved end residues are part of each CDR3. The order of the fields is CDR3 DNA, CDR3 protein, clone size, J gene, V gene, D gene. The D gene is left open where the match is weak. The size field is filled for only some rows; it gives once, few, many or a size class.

cdr3_nt: TGTGCCAGCAGTGAAACAGGGGCCCAAAAACGGGGTCAGTACTTC; cdr3_aa: CASSETGAQKRGQYF; clone_size: many; j_call: TRBJ2-4; v_call: TRBV12-3/TRBV12-4; d_call: TRBD1
cdr3_nt: TGTGCCATCGGAGACCAAACCGGGGAGCTGTTTTTT; cdr3_aa: CAIGDQTGELFF; clone_size: many; j_call: TRBJ2-2; v_call: TRBV10-3; d_call: .
cdr3_nt: TGTGCCAGCAGACCGACAGGGCCGACATCTGAAGCTTTCTTT; cdr3_aa: CASRPTGPTSEAFF; clone_size: many; j_call: TRBJ1-1; v_call: TRBV12-3/TRBV12-4; d_call: TRBD1
cdr3_nt: TGTGCCAGCAGCCAAAACAGGGGTTCTGATCTGGGCTACACCTTC; cdr3_aa: CASSQNRGSDLGYTF; clone_size: many; j_call: TRBJ1-2; v_call: TRBV4-2; d_call: TRBD1
cdr3_nt: TGCAGTGCTACTAGCGGGGGGAGGTACGAGCAGTACTTC; cdr3_aa: CSATSGGRYEQYF; clone_size: many; j_call: TRBJ2-7; v_call: TRBV20-1; d_call: TRBD2
cdr3_nt: TGTGCCAGCAGCTTCGAGGGGGGATCTGGCTACACCTTC; cdr3_aa: CASSFEGGSGYTF; clone_size: .; j_call: TRBJ1-2; v_call: TRBV5-5; d_call: .
cdr3_nt: TGTGCCAGCTCACCGAGGACAGACCCTTTTGCTGAAGCTTTCTTT; cdr3_aa: CASSPRTDPFAEAFF; clone_size: many; j_call: TRBJ1-1; v_call: TRBV18; d_call: .
cdr3_nt: TGCAGCGTTGAAGGGGACAGGGGGATAACTGAAGCTTTCTTT; cdr3_aa: CSVEGDRGITEAFF; clone_size: many; j_call: TRBJ1-1; v_call: TRBV29-1; d_call: TRBD1
cdr3_nt: TGTGCCAGCAGTTACTCGATCAGCGGGAGGGGCCATGAGCAGTTCTTC; cdr3_aa: CASSYSISGRGHEQFF; clone_size: .; j_call: TRBJ2-1; v_call: TRBV6-5; d_call: TRBD2
cdr3_nt: TGTGCCAGCAGCTTACGGACTAGCGGGAAGGGGAAGTTCTTC; cdr3_aa: CASSLRTSGKGKFF; clone_size: few; j_call: TRBJ2-1; v_call: TRBV11-2; d_call: TRBD2
cdr3_nt: TGTGCCAGCTCACTTAACAGGAGGACAGGGGTGGACGAGCAGTACTTC; cdr3_aa: CASSLNRRTGVDEQYF; clone_size: few; j_call: TRBJ2-7; v_call: TRBV18; d_call: TRBD1
cdr3_nt: TGTGCCAGCAGACCCCCCCAACTAGGGCGCCAAGGTGAGCAGTTCTTC; cdr3_aa: CASRPPQLGRQGEQFF; clone_size: many; j_call: TRBJ2-1; v_call: TRBV6-2/TRBV6-3; d_call: .
cdr3_nt: TGTGCCAGCAGTTTAAACCCAGGGAACCCGCCCTACGAGCAGTACTTC; cdr3_aa: CASSLNPGNPPYEQYF; clone_size: many; j_call: TRBJ2-7; v_call: TRBV28; d_call: .
cdr3_nt: TGCAGTGCTAGCCGCAGACAACTCAGCACAGATACGCAGTATTTT; cdr3_aa: CSASRRQLSTDTQYF; clone_size: many; j_call: TRBJ2-3; v_call: TRBV20-1; d_call: .
cdr3_nt: TGTGCCATCAGTGAACCGGGACAACTCAACTACGAGCAGTACTTC; cdr3_aa: CAISEPGQLNYEQYF; clone_size: many; j_call: TRBJ2-7; v_call: TRBV10-3; d_call: .
cdr3_nt: TGTGCCAGCAGTCAACTAGCGGGAGAGACCCAGTACTTC; cdr3_aa: CASSQLAGETQYF; clone_size: many; j_call: TRBJ2-5; v_call: TRBV12-3/TRBV12-4; d_call: TRBD2
cdr3_nt: TGTGCCAGCTCATCCCTGGACACCAATTCACCCCTCCACTTT; cdr3_aa: CASSSLDTNSPLHF; clone_size: many; j_call: TRBJ1-6; v_call: TRBV18; d_call: .
cdr3_nt: TGTGCCAGCTCACTTTTGCAGGGGGGCGCCTACAATGAGCAGTTCTTC; cdr3_aa: CASSLLQGGAYNEQFF; clone_size: few; j_call: TRBJ2-1; v_call: TRBV18; d_call: .
cdr3_nt: TGTGCCACCGGACAACGTGCCTACGAGCAGTACTTC; cdr3_aa: CATGQRAYEQYF; clone_size: many; j_call: TRBJ2-7; v_call: TRBV24-1; d_call: .
cdr3_nt: TGCGCCAGCTCGGAGACCCACGGGGATGGCTACACCTTC; cdr3_aa: CASSETHGDGYTF; clone_size: few; j_call: TRBJ1-2; v_call: TRBV5-1; d_call: .
cdr3_nt: TGCAGTGCTATCCTCGGAGAGGGCAATCAGCCCCAGCATTTT; cdr3_aa: CSAILGEGNQPQHF; clone_size: many; j_call: TRBJ1-5; v_call: TRBV20-1; d_call: .
cdr3_nt: TGTGCCAGCACCCGGGACACAACCCAAGAGACCCAGTACTTC; cdr3_aa: CASTRDTTQETQYF; clone_size: .; j_call: TRBJ2-5; v_call: TRBV2; d_call: .
cdr3_nt: TGCAGTGCTACGGCCCCGGGGGAGACCCAGTACTTC; cdr3_aa: CSATAPGETQYF; clone_size: many; j_call: TRBJ2-5; v_call: TRBV20-1; d_call: .
cdr3_nt: TGCAGTGCCGACCTTACAGGGGTGGTCAGCACAGATACGCAGTATTTT; cdr3_aa: CSADLTGVVSTDTQYF; clone_size: many; j_call: TRBJ2-3; v_call: TRBV20-1; d_call: TRBD1
cdr3_nt: TGTGCCACCAGTGCCCCCGGGGGGGCGGAAGATACGCAGTATTTT; cdr3_aa: CATSAPGGAEDTQYF; clone_size: many; j_call: TRBJ2-3; v_call: TRBV24-1; d_call: TRBD2
cdr3_nt: TGCGCCAGCAGCTTGGGGGACAGGTCCTACGAGCAGTACTTC; cdr3_aa: CASSLGDRSYEQYF; clone_size: many; j_call: TRBJ2-7; v_call: TRBV5-1; d_call: TRBD1
cdr3_nt: TGTGCCAGCAGGCCCTTGGGCTCGGGAGGGGATACGCAGTATTTT; cdr3_aa: CASRPLGSGGDTQYF; clone_size: many; j_call: TRBJ2-3; v_call: TRBV12-3/TRBV12-4; d_call: TRBD2
cdr3_nt: TGTGCCAGCAGTTACGAGACCGGGACTAGCTTCTCCTACGAGCAGTACTTC; cdr3_aa: CASSYETGTSFSYEQYF; clone_size: .; j_call: TRBJ2-7; v_call: TRBV6-2/TRBV6-3; d_call: TRBD2
cdr3_nt: TGCGCCAGCTCTGGGGCCCTGACCGGGGAGCTGTTTTTT; cdr3_aa: CASSGALTGELFF; clone_size: few; j_call: TRBJ2-2; v_call: TRBV5-1; d_call: .
cdr3_nt: TGTGCCAGCAGTTTATCTAGGACCTACGAGCAGTACTTC; cdr3_aa: CASSLSRTYEQYF; clone_size: many; j_call: TRBJ2-7; v_call: TRBV12-3/TRBV12-4; d_call: .
cdr3_nt: TGTGCCAGCATCTCGGGCCATCCGAACACTGAAGCTTTCTTT; cdr3_aa: CASISGHPNTEAFF; clone_size: many; j_call: TRBJ1-1; v_call: TRBV6-2/TRBV6-3; d_call: .
cdr3_nt: TGCGCCAGCAGCCCCCCGGGGGCAAGCGGGTACGAGCAGTACTTC; cdr3_aa: CASSPPGASGYEQYF; clone_size: few; j_call: TRBJ2-7; v_call: TRBV5-1; d_call: .
cdr3_nt: TGTGCCAGCAGCTTAGTAAATCAAGAGACCCAGTACTTC; cdr3_aa: CASSLVNQETQYF; clone_size: many; j_call: TRBJ2-5; v_call: TRBV7-2; d_call: .
cdr3_nt: TGTGCCAGCAGTTTACGGAAGAGCAATCAGCCCCAGCATTTT; cdr3_aa: CASSLRKSNQPQHF; clone_size: many; j_call: TRBJ1-5; v_call: TRBV27; d_call: .
cdr3_nt: TGTGCCAGCAGCTTAATAGGCTCGAACACTGAAGCTTTCTTT; cdr3_aa: CASSLIGSNTEAFF; clone_size: many; j_call: TRBJ1-1; v_call: TRBV7-3; d_call: .
cdr3_nt: TGTGCCAGCAGCTCCCTAGCGGGAGGGCCCCACAATGAGCAGTTCTTC; cdr3_aa: CASSSLAGGPHNEQFF; clone_size: .; j_call: TRBJ2-1; v_call: TRBV7-2; d_call: TRBD2
cdr3_nt: TGTGCCAGCAGCTTAGTTTCTGACGGGGCGGTAAGAGAGACCCAGTACTTC; cdr3_aa: CASSLVSDGAVRETQYF; clone_size: .; j_call: TRBJ2-5; v_call: TRBV7-2; d_call: .
cdr3_nt: TGTGCCAGCAGCGGGGGGACTAGCGGGACCGTCGAGCAGTACTTC; cdr3_aa: CASSGGTSGTVEQYF; clone_size: few; j_call: TRBJ2-7; v_call: TRBV9; d_call: TRBD2
cdr3_nt: TGTGCCAGCAGCTTTACTCGGAGGGGCGACACCGGGGAGCTGTTTTTT; cdr3_aa: CASSFTRRGDTGELFF; clone_size: many; j_call: TRBJ2-2; v_call: TRBV7-9; d_call: .
cdr3_nt: TGTGCCAGCAGCGTTCGTCGTTCAGGACAGGGCTCCTACGAGCAGTACTTC; cdr3_aa: CASSVRRSGQGSYEQYF; clone_size: many; j_call: TRBJ2-7; v_call: TRBV7-2; d_call: TRBD1
cdr3_nt: TGTGCCAGCAGCTCAAACTCCCGAGCCACGCAGTATTTT; cdr3_aa: CASSSNSRATQYF; clone_size: many; j_call: TRBJ2-3; v_call: TRBV11-2; d_call: .
cdr3_nt: TGTGCCAGCAGCCAAGCAATCCGACAGAGCGAGCAGTACTTC; cdr3_aa: CASSQAIRQSEQYF; clone_size: many; j_call: TRBJ2-7; v_call: TRBV14; d_call: .
cdr3_nt: TGTGCCAGCAGCTTAGCGGCTAGTCCCTACGAGCAGTACTTC; cdr3_aa: CASSLAASPYEQYF; clone_size: many; j_call: TRBJ2-7; v_call: TRBV7-2; d_call: .
cdr3_nt: TGCGCCAGCAGCCAAGTTCTCCCTAGCGCAAGCTCTGGGGCCAACGTCCTGACTTTC; cdr3_aa: CASSQVLPSASSGANVLTF; clone_size: few; j_call: TRBJ2-6; v_call: TRBV4-1; d_call: .
cdr3_nt: TGTGCCAGCAGCTTAGGTATAAATCAGTCACCCCTCCACTTT; cdr3_aa: CASSLGINQSPLHF; clone_size: few; j_call: TRBJ1-6; v_call: TRBV7-2; d_call: .
cdr3_nt: TGCAGTGCTATCCCAGGCCCCAAGGGCTATGGCTACACCTTC; cdr3_aa: CSAIPGPKGYGYTF; clone_size: many; j_call: TRBJ1-2; v_call: TRBV20-1; d_call: .
cdr3_nt: TGTGCCAGCAGCTTACCTAGCGGGGGGGACACCGGGGAGCTGTTTTTT; cdr3_aa: CASSLPSGGDTGELFF; clone_size: many; j_call: TRBJ2-2; v_call: TRBV7-2; d_call: TRBD2
cdr3_nt: TGTGCCAGCAGCTTTAGCGGGAGGCCCCCTTACAATGAGCAGTTCTTC; cdr3_aa: CASSFSGRPPYNEQFF; clone_size: many; j_call: TRBJ2-1; v_call: TRBV9; d_call: TRBD2
cdr3_nt: TGTGCCATCAGTGAGTCGAAAGGGGGGCCCAATGAGCAGTTCTTC; cdr3_aa: CAISESKGGPNEQFF; clone_size: few; j_call: TRBJ2-1; v_call: TRBV10-3; d_call: .
cdr3_nt: TGTGCCAGCAGTTTAGGTGTCAGGGGCTACAATGAGCAGTTCTTC; cdr3_aa: CASSLGVRGYNEQFF; clone_size: many; j_call: TRBJ2-1; v_call: TRBV12-3/TRBV12-4; d_call: .
cdr3_nt: TGTGCCACCAGCACCCGAGACAGGGCCGGGGAGCTGTTTTTT; cdr3_aa: CATSTRDRAGELFF; clone_size: few; j_call: TRBJ2-2; v_call: TRBV15; d_call: TRBD1
cdr3_nt: TGCAGTGCTAGAGATCCGCGGACGGATGAAAAACTGTTTTTT; cdr3_aa: CSARDPRTDEKLFF; clone_size: many; j_call: TRBJ1-4; v_call: TRBV20-1; d_call: .
cdr3_nt: TGCGCCAGCAGTGAGTCGAGGGCATACTACGAGCAGTACTTC; cdr3_aa: CASSESRAYYEQYF; clone_size: .; j_call: TRBJ2-7; v_call: TRBV10-2; d_call: .
cdr3_nt: TGTGCCAGCAGCTTAGATAACCGTTACTCTGGGGCCAACGTCCTGACTTTC; cdr3_aa: CASSLDNRYSGANVLTF; clone_size: few; j_call: TRBJ2-6; v_call: TRBV11-2; d_call: .
cdr3_nt: TGTGCCAGCAGCCACGGCCCTGAGCAGTTCTTC; cdr3_aa: CASSHGPEQFF; clone_size: many; j_call: TRBJ2-1; v_call: TRBV6-2/TRBV6-3; d_call: .
cdr3_nt: TGCAGTGCCCTCTCTAGCGGGAGCACCGGGGAGCTGTTTTTT; cdr3_aa: CSALSSGSTGELFF; clone_size: few; j_call: TRBJ2-2; v_call: TRBV20-1; d_call: TRBD2
cdr3_nt: TGCGCCAGCATACAGGGGGTGGGCGAGGGTGAGCAGTTCTTC; cdr3_aa: CASIQGVGEGEQFF; clone_size: many; j_call: TRBJ2-1; v_call: TRBV5-1; d_call: TRBD1
cdr3_nt: TGCGCCAGTCGTGTCCCTAGCGGGAGGGCCGATGAGCAGTTCTTC; cdr3_aa: CASRVPSGRADEQFF; clone_size: few; j_call: TRBJ2-1; v_call: TRBV5-1; d_call: TRBD2
cdr3_nt: TGTGCCAGCAGCTTGCGTCGGTACGATGGCTACACCTTC; cdr3_aa: CASSLRRYDGYTF; clone_size: many; j_call: TRBJ1-2; v_call: TRBV5-6; d_call: .